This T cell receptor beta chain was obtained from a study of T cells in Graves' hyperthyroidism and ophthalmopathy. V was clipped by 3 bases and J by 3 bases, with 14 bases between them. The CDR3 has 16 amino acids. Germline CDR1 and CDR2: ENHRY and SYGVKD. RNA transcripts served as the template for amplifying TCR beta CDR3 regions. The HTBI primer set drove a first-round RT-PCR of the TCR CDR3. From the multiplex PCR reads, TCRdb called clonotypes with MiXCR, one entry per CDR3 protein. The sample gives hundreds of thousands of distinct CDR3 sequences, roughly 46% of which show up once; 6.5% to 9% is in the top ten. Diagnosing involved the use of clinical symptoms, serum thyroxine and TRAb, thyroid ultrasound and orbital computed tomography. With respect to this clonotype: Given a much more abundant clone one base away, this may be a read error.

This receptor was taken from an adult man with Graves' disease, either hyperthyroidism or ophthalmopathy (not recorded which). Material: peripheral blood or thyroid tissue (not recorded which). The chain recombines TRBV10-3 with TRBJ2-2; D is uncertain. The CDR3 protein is CAISDRTETDTGELFF. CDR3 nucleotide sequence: TGTGCCATCAGTGACCGAACCGAAACGGACACCGGGGAGCTGTTTTTT.